The entry below gives a single TCR beta chain sequence along with its context. The data are from a study of shared clonotypes between healthy human individuals. Only in-frame clones appear in the TCRdb table, and some are missing; sequencing was by immunoSEQ multiplex PCR. The sample has roughly 2 million clones; nearly 97% are singletons. The sequencing sample was made of naive CD4+ T cells sorted from blood. Subset reported: CD45RA+ positively selected. The sequence derives from a man younger than 35 in good health.

Here the CDR3 DNA reads TGCAGCGTTACGGAAGGGGAAGAGACCCAGTACTTC. It encodes CSVTEGEETQYF. The chain couples TRBV29-1 to TRBJ2-5; the D gene is possibly TRBD1 (5 bases). The V gene lost 5 bases and the J gene lost 3 bases, with 10 bases spanning the gap. In germline, CDR1 is SQVTM, CDR2 ANQGSEA. This CDR3 has 12 amino acids.